This T cell receptor beta chain was identified during a study of read filtering for tumor transcriptome and immune sequencing. At the level of the study: The cohort had about 16 men and about 15 women aged about 45 to 80, mean about 67 years. DNase treatment preceded whole-transcriptome library preparation. Study results and limitations: The sorted CD138-negative fraction was a mixed bone marrow immune population, not purified T cells. Single-read clonotypes: roughly 86% of IR-seq clonotypes (around 3.4% of reads), around three quarters of RNA-seq clonotypes (44.6% of reads).

The CDR3 covers 17 residues. Germline V gives CDR1 LGHDT, CDR2 YNNKEL (reference sequence). Between the trimmed V and J ends, which lost 1 base and 4 bases, there was a span of 17 bases. Molecular barcoded adaptors covering alpha/delta and beta/gamma chains were used on 400 to 450 ng RNA. One entry per CDR3 protein, called by TCRdb with MiXCR from the reads. The sample contains 130,000 or so distinct CDR3 sequences, about 13% of which appear only once. Details on this clonotype: Its matching antigen is unknown.

The sequencing sample was made of a population of CD138-negative cells sorted from bone marrow. This clonotype originated in a donor aged 40 or older with multiple myeloma. The V and J genes are TRBV3-1 and TRBJ1-5; D is unresolved. The CDR3 DNA reads as TGTGCCAGCAGCCAAGGTTTCAATGAGCGTACTAATCAGCCCCAGCATTTT. It codes for CASSQGFNERTNQPQHF.